This is a list of T cell receptor beta chains from one sample in a study of OX40 agonist ivuxolimab in advanced cancers. Sequencing used immunoSEQ multiplex PCR; TCRdb keeps in-frame clones, though not all of them. The repertoire consists of around 68,000 clones, with approximately 90% occurring once and the leading ten covering 1% to 1.2%. The material sequenced was CD4+ or CD8+ T cells sorted from blood, taken in a trial of the OX40 agonist ivuxolimab. The receptors shown here come from an adult with an advanced solid tumor such as melanoma, head and neck, liver or kidney cancer. CDR3s include the opening cysteine and the closing phenylalanine or tryptophan. A D gene is named only where the DNA matches it firmly. Size is stated for part of the rows, as once, few or many counts, or as a class when the clone is expanded.

v_gene	j_gene	d_gene	abundance	len	CDR3nt	CDR3aa
TRBV11-2	TRBJ2-2	NA	NA	13	TGTGCCAGCAGCCCTTCGAACACCGGGGAGCTGTTTTTT	CASSPSNTGELFF
TRBV15	TRBJ2-1	TRBD2	NA	19	TGTGCCACCAGCCCACGAATGTCGGGACTAGCGGGAGAAAGTGATGAGCAGTTCTTC	CATSPRMSGLAGESDEQFF
TRBV2	TRBJ1-1	TRBD1	NA	15	TGTGCCAGCACCGAAACAGGGGGCCTAACAGCTGAAGCTTTCTTT	CASTETGGLTAEAFF
TRBV2	TRBJ2-7	NA	NA	12	TGTGCCAGCAGTATAGGGGGGGACGAGCAGTACTTC	CASSIGGDEQYF
TRBV7-9	TRBJ2-1	TRBD2	NA	14	TGTGCCAGCAGCGAGAGCGGGAGCCACAATGAGCAGTTCTTC	CASSESGSHNEQFF
TRBV19	TRBJ2-1	TRBD1	NA	15	TGTGCCAGTAGTCCGGGGACAGGGGGATACAATGAGCAGTTCTTC	CASSPGTGGYNEQFF
TRBV7-3	TRBJ1-5	TRBD1	NA	17	TGTGCCAGCAGCATTCTGACAGGGCCCCAGCAGAATCAGCCCCAGCATTTT	CASSILTGPQQNQPQHF
TRBV4-2	TRBJ1-4	TRBD1	NA	15	TGTGCCAGCAGCCAAGCACCAGGGGGCTTGGAAAAACTGTTTTTT	CASSQAPGGLEKLFF
TRBV9	TRBJ2-1	NA	NA	16	TGTGCCAGCAGCGTAGTGAGCGATAGCTCCTACAATGAGCAGTTCTTC	CASSVVSDSSYNEQFF
TRBV9	TRBJ1-2	TRBD1	NA	14	TGTGCCAGCAGCGTAGAGGACAGGTGGGATGGCTACACCTTC	CASSVEDRWDGYTF
TRBV21-1	TRBJ2-1	NA	NA	18	TGTGCCAGCAGCAAAGATTGGCAGGGGTACGGGTCCTACAATGAGCAGTTCTTC	CASSKDWQGYGSYNEQFF
TRBV7-9	TRBJ1-4	NA	NA	15	TGTGCCAGCAGCCCCGACAGGTCAACTAATGAAAAACTGTTTTTT	CASSPDRSTNEKLFF
TRBV7-9	TRBJ1-6	NA	NA	14	TGTGCCAGCAGCTCCGGGTTCTATGGGTCACCCCTCCACTTT	CASSSGFYGSPLHF
TRBV27	TRBJ2-6	NA	NA	14	TGTGCCAGCAGCCTTCTTTCTGGGGCCAACGTCCTGACTTTC	CASSLLSGANVLTF
TRBV19	TRBJ2-5	NA	NA	14	TGTGCCAGTAGTATAGTGGGGACACAAGAGACCCAGTACTTC	CASSIVGTQETQYF
TRBV18	TRBJ1-1	NA	NA	17	TGTGCCAGCTCACCACTTGGACAGAGGGCGGTGAACACTGAAGCTTTCTTT	CASSPLGQRAVNTEAFF
TRBV19	TRBJ2-1	NA	NA	15	TGTGCCAGTAGTATAGATCAGGGTGCCTACAATGAGCAGTTCTTC	CASSIDQGAYNEQFF
TRBV6-5	TRBJ1-4	NA	NA	13	TGTGCCAGCAGCCGACGACCTCGGGAAAAACTGTTTTTT	CASSRRPREKLFF
TRBV10-3	TRBJ1-1	NA	NA	16	TGTGCCATCAGTGAGCTTCCTGGGGCTCGGGGCACTGAAGCTTTCTTT	CAISELPGARGTEAFF
TRBV6-1	TRBJ2-3	TRBD2	NA	19	TGTGCCAGCAGTGAAGGCGGACTAGCGGGGAGACTCCGCACAGATACGCAGTATTTT	CASSEGGLAGRLRTDTQYF
TRBV7-2	TRBJ2-1	NA	NA	14	TGTGCCAGCAGCACCGGGACCGCCCGTCGTGAGCAGTTCTTC	CASSTGTARREQFF
TRBV2	TRBJ2-7	NA	NA	14	TGTGCCAGCAGTGAAGTACAGAGCTCCTACGAGCAGTACTTC	CASSEVQSSYEQYF
TRBV10-3	TRBJ1-5	NA	NA	13	TGTGCCATCAGTGTGAGGAGCAATCAGCCCCAGCATTTT	CAISVRSNQPQHF
TRBV5-6	TRBJ2-5	NA	once	13	TGTGCCAGCAGCTTGTTTGTTTCGGGGACCCAGTACTTC	CASSLFVSGTQYF
TRBV7-3	TRBJ2-5	TRBD2	NA	15	TGTGCCAGCAGCTTTACTAGCGGCGGCCAAGAGACCCAGTACTTC	CASSFTSGGQETQYF
TRBV6-6	TRBJ2-3	TRBD2	once	14	TGTGCCAGCAAATTGGCTAGCGGGCCAGATACGCAGTATTTT	CASKLASGPDTQYF
TRBV10-1	TRBJ2-7	NA	NA	13	TGCGCCAGCAGTGATCTGGGGGCCGGCGAGCAGTACTTC	CASSDLGAGEQYF
TRBV11-3	TRBJ1-5	NA	once	15	TGTGCCAGCAGCCCAGGCGGGCAGGGGCATCAGCCCCAGCATTTT	CASSPGGQGHQPQHF
TRBV5-5	TRBJ1-6	NA	once	16	TGTGCCAGCAGCTTGGAACAGGGTCGGTGGAAATCACCCCTCCACTTT	CASSLEQGRWKSPLHF
TRBV5-1	TRBJ1-5	NA	NA	15	TGCGCCAGCAGCTTGGCGGGACGTCGGAATCAGCCCCAGCATTTT	CASSLAGRRNQPQHF
TRBV19	TRBJ2-1	TRBD2	NA	15	TGTGCCAGTAGTATCGGCGGGGGAACCTACAATGAGCAGTTCTTC	CASSIGGGTYNEQFF
TRBV6-5	TRBJ1-5	NA	NA	15	TGTGCCAGCAGTTACGCGCAGGGGTTGAGTCAGCCCCAGCATTTT	CASSYAQGLSQPQHF
TRBV18	TRBJ1-1	TRBD1	NA	13	TGTGCCAGCTCACAGGGGGCAGGCACTGAAGCTTTCTTT	CASSQGAGTEAFF
TRBV7-3	TRBJ2-5	NA	NA	13	TGTGCCAGCAGCCCGGGCCACGTCGAGACCCAGTACTTC	CASSPGHVETQYF
TRBV10-3	TRBJ2-3	NA	NA	14	TGTGCCATCAGGATTGGAGCGGATGGAGATACGCAGTATTTT	CAIRIGADGDTQYF
TRBV6-5	TRBJ1-1	NA	NA	14	TGTGCCAGCAGTTCCCGACAGAGGAACACTGAAGCTTTCTTT	CASSSRQRNTEAFF
TRBV13	TRBJ2-7	NA	NA	13	TGTGCCAGCAGCGCAATGCGTTCCTACGAGCAGTACTTC	CASSAMRSYEQYF
TRBV10-2	TRBJ1-1	NA	NA	14	TGCGCCAGCAGTGAAGATTCATATGTAACTGAAGCTTTCTTT	CASSEDSYVTEAFF
TRBV10-2	TRBJ2-5	NA	NA	11	TGCGCCAGCAGTGAGCGGGAGACCCAGTACTTC	CASSERETQYF
TRBV4-2	TRBJ2-1	NA	once	12	TGTGCCAGCAGCCAAGCCACGGGTGAGCAGTTCTTC	CASSQATGEQFF
TRBV11-2	TRBJ2-5	NA	NA	12	TGTGCCAGCAGCTTACTAGGGGAGACCCAGTACTTC	CASSLLGETQYF
TRBV7-3	TRBJ2-2	NA	NA	15	TGTGCCAGCACCCAGGGGAATCGGGGCACCGGGGAGCTGTTTTTT	CASTQGNRGTGELFF
TRBV6-6	TRBJ2-3	NA	NA	14	TGTGCCAGCAGTTACTCGAAAGGCGCAGATACGCAGTATTTT	CASSYSKGADTQYF
TRBV11-2	TRBJ2-3	TRBD2	NA	13	TGTGCCAGCAGCTCCATAGCGGGGTATACGCAGTATTTT	CASSSIAGYTQYF
TRBV7-9	TRBJ2-5	NA	NA	12	TGTGCCAGCAGTCGGGGGCGGGAGACCCAGTACTTC	CASSRGRETQYF
TRBV7-2	TRBJ2-1	NA	NA	13	TGTGCCAGCAGCCCTTTCGGGAACAATGAGCAGTTCTTC	CASSPFGNNEQFF
TRBV11-2	TRBJ1-4	NA	NA	13	TGTGCCAGCCAGCGTGGGGTAGGGGAAAAACTGTTTTTT	CASQRGVGEKLFF
TRBV6-6	TRBJ1-6	NA	NA	16	TGTGCCAGCAGTTACGGACAGAGCTCCTATAATTCACCCCTCCACTTT	CASSYGQSSYNSPLHF
TRBV27	TRBJ2-1	NA	NA	11	TGTGCCGGCCAGAGGGACAATGAGCAGTTCTTC	CAGQRDNEQFF
TRBV14	TRBJ1-1	TRBD1	NA	15	TGTGCCAGCAGGCAAGCGGGACAGGGAAACACTGAAGCTTTCTTT	CASRQAGQGNTEAFF
TRBV7-8	TRBJ2-3	NA	NA	20	TGTGCCAGCAGTCGTAGGGCAAGGCCCCTCAGGGGCTCAGACACAGATACGCAGTATTTT	CASSRRARPLRGSDTDTQYF
TRBV5-1	TRBJ1-1	NA	NA	13	TGCGCCAGCAGCTTACAGGAGAACACTGAAGCTTTCTTT	CASSLQENTEAFF
TRBV27	TRBJ2-1	TRBD1	NA	19	TGTGCCAGCAGTCCCAAGAGGACAGGGTCGGTTTACGGGTACAATGAGCAGTTCTTC	CASSPKRTGSVYGYNEQFF
TRBV5-4	TRBJ2-7	TRBD1	NA	12	TGTGCCAGCAGCTTGACAGGGGGCGAGCAGTACTTC	CASSLTGGEQYF
TRBV6-6	TRBJ2-2	NA	NA	13	TGTGCCAGCAAGGCGGGTCTTGCCGGGGAGCTGTTTTTT	CASKAGLAGELFF